This T cell receptor beta chain stems from a study of cytomegalovirus exposure and HLA in healthy donors. Looking at the study overall: Genotyping showed roughly 81% of over 350 donors falling in the Caucasian-associated ancestry cluster. Study-level points and caveats: Researchers reported in a later analysis that common viral pathogens appeared linked to several top clusters.

The PCR employed 60 Vbeta primers together with 13 Jbeta primers. The assay was immunoSEQ multiplex PCR, and TCRdb's table has in-frame clones only and misses some. The table includes some 110,000 clones, around 75% detected once. Germline V gene data show CDR1 as ENHRY and CDR2 as SYGVKD. J lost 6 bases, V lost 5 bases, and 4 bases had no gene match. This CDR3 is 13 amino acids long. Donors were ostensibly healthy at sampling, although undocumented immune exposures were probable. This clone was found a few times. What it binds is not known. The sample comprised PBMCs. This TCR came from a woman aged 25 to 45 in good health and CMV-seronegative. The chain is built from TRBV10-3 and TRBJ1-5; 7 nucleotides agree with TRBD1. In DNA form, the CDR3 reads TGTGCCATCAGTAGTCAGGGGGGTCAGCCCCAGCATTTT. Amino acids: CAISSQGGQPQHF.